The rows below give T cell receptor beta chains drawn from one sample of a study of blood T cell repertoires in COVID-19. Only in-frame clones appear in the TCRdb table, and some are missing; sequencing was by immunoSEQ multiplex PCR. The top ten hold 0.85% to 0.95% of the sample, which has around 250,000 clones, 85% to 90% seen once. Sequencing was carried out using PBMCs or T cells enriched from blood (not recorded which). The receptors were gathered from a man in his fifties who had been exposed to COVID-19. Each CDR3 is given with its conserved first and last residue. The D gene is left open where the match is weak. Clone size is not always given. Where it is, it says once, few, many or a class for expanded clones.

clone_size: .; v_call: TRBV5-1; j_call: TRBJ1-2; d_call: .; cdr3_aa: CASSPDVQGILNYGYTF; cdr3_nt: TGCGCCAGCAGCCCGGACGTTCAGGGTATTCTTAACTATGGCTACACCTTC
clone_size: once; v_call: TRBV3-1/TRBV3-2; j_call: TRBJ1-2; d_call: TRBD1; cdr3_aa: CASSPGGGYTF; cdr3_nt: TGTGCCAGCAGTCCAGGGGGCGGCTACACCTTC
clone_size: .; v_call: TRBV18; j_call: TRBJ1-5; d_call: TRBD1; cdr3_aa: CASSPSPRGWNQPQHF; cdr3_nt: TGTGCCAGCTCACCCTCCCCCAGGGGGTGGAATCAGCCCCAGCATTTT
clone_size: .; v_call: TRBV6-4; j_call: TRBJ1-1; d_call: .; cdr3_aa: CASSAVFGTEAFF; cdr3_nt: TGTGCCAGCAGTGCGGTTTTTGGCACTGAAGCTTTCTTT
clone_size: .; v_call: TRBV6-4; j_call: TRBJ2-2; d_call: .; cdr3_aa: CASSVHPGQNTGELFF; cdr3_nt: TGTGCCAGCAGTGTTCATCCGGGACAGAACACCGGGGAGCTGTTTTTT
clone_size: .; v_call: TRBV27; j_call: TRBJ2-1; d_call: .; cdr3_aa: CASSSLLQGSSYNEQFF; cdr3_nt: TGTGCCAGCAGTTCCCTTTTGCAGGGGAGCTCCTACAATGAGCAGTTCTTC
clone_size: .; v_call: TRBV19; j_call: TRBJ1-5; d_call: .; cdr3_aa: CASSFQQGGQPQHF; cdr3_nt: TGTGCCAGTAGTTTCCAACAGGGTGGACAGCCCCAGCATTTT
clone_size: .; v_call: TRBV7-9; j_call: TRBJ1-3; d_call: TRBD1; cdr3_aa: CASQGEAGNTIYF; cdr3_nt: TGTGCCAGCCAGGGGGAGGCTGGAAACACCATATATTTT
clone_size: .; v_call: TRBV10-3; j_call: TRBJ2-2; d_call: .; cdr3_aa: CAISALGGRRSGELFF; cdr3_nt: TGTGCCATCAGTGCCCTCGGCGGGCGGAGGTCCGGGGAGCTGTTTTTT
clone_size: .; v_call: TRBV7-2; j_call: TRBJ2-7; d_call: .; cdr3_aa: CASSFSGFYYEQYF; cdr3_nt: TGTGCCAGCAGCTTCAGCGGATTTTACTACGAGCAGTACTTC
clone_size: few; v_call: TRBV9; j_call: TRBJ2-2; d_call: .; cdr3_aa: CASSRAGSGELFF; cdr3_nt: TGTGCCAGCAGCCGGGCGGGGTCCGGGGAGCTGTTTTTT
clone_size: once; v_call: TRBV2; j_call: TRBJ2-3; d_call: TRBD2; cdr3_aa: CASSSSGGSIGDTQYF; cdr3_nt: TGTGCCAGCAGCTCTAGCGGGGGGTCTATTGGAGATACGCAGTATTTT
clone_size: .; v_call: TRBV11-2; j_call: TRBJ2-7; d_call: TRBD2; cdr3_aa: CASSDRGGLMYEQYF; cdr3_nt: TGTGCCAGCAGCGACCGGGGGGGCCTGATGTACGAGCAGTACTTC
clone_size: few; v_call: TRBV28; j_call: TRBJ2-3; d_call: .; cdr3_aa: CASSSRVPPSTDTQYF; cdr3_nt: TGTGCCAGCAGTTCACGGGTCCCTCCTAGCACAGATACGCAGTATTTT
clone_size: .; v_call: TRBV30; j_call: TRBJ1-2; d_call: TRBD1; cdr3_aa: CAWTRDRHGYTF; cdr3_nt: TGTGCCTGGACTCGGGACAGGCATGGCTACACCTTC
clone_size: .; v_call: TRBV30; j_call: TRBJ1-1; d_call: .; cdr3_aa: CAWSGQVNTEAFF; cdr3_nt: TGTGCCTGGAGTGGACAGGTTAACACTGAAGCTTTCTTT
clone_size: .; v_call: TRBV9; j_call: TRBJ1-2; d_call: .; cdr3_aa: CASSTRTANYGYTF; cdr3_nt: TGTGCCAGCAGCACTCGGACAGCTAACTATGGCTACACCTTC
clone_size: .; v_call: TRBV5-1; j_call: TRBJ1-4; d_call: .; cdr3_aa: CASSITGAPNEKLFF; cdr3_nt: TGCGCCAGCAGCATAACAGGAGCTCCTAATGAAAAACTGTTTTTT
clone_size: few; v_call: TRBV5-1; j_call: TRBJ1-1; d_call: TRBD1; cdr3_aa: CASSLTGANTEAFF; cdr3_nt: TGCGCCAGCAGCTTGACAGGGGCGAACACTGAAGCTTTCTTT
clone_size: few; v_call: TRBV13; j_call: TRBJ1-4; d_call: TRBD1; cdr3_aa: CASSLDRTEKLFF; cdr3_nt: TGTGCCAGCAGCCTGGACAGGACAGAAAAACTGTTTTTT
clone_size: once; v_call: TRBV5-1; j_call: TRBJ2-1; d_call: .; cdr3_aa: CASIRDSSYNEQFF; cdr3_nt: TGCGCCAGCATACGGGACTCCTCCTACAATGAGCAGTTCTTC
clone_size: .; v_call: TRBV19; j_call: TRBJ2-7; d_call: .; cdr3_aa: CASSTSRGSYEQYF; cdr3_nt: TGTGCCAGTAGCACGTCCCGAGGGTCCTACGAGCAGTACTTC
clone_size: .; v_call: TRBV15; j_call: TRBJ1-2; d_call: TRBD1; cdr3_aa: CATSRGGGPYGYTF; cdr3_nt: TGTGCCACCAGCAGAGGAGGGGGCCCCTATGGCTACACCTTC
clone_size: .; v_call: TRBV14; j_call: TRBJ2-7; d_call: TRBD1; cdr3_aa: CASSQAGTGGIYEQYF; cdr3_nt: TGTGCCAGCAGCCAGGCCGGGACAGGGGGTATCTACGAGCAGTACTTC
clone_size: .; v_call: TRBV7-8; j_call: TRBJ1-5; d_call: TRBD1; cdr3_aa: CASSLNRDRGRLGNQPQHF; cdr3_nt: TGTGCCAGCAGCTTGAACCGGGACAGGGGGCGACTTGGCAATCAGCCCCAGCATTTT
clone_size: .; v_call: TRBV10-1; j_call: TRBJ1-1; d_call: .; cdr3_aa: CASSERSGRRAFF; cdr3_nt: TGCGCCAGCAGTGAGAGGAGCGGACGCCGAGCTTTCTTT
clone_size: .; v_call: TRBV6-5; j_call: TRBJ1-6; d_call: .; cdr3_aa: CASSWRGANSPLHF; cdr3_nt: TGTGCCAGCAGTTGGCGGGGAGCCAATTCACCCCTCCACTTT
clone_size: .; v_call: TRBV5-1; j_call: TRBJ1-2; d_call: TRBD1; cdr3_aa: CASSYDRAYGYTF; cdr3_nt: TGCGCCAGCAGCTACGACAGGGCGTATGGCTACACCTTC
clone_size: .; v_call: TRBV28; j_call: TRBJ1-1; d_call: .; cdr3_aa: CASSFYQGGMNTEAFF; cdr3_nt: TGTGCCAGCAGTTTCTACCAGGGTGGGATGAACACTGAAGCTTTCTTT
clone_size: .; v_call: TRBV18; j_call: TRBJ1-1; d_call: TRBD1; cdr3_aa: CASSPTRTGRLNTEAFF; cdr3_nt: TGTGCCAGCTCACCTACGAGGACAGGGCGGCTAAACACTGAAGCTTTCTTT
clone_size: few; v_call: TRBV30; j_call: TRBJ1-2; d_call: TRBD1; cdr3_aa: CAWRPPGTGVWGYTF; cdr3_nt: TGTGCCTGGCGTCCACCCGGGACAGGGGTTTGGGGCTACACCTTC
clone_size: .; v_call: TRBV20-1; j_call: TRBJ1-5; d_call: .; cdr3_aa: CSASASNQPQHF; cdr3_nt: TGCAGTGCTAGTGCGAGCAATCAGCCCCAGCATTTT
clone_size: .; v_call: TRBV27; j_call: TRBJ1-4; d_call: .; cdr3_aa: CASSFRPGEKLFF; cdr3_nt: TGTGCCAGCAGTTTCCGGCCGGGGGAAAAACTGTTTTTT
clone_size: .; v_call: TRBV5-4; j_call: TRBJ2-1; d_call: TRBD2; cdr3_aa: CASSPGLANNEQFF; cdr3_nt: TGTGCCAGCAGCCCGGGACTAGCAAACAATGAGCAGTTCTTC
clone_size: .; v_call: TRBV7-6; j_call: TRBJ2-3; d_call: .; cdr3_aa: CASSLIAASPDTQYF; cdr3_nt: TGTGCCAGCAGCCTAATAGCGGCCTCGCCAGATACGCAGTATTTT
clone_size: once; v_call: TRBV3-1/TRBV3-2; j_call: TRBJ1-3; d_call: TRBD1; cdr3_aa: CASSQGQGSGNTIYF; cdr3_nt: TGTGCCAGCAGCCAAGGACAGGGTTCTGGAAACACCATATATTTT
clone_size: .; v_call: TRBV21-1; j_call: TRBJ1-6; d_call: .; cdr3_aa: CASSKVMGHNSPLHF; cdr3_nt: TGTGCCAGCAGCAAAGTGATGGGCCATAATTCACCCCTCCACTTT